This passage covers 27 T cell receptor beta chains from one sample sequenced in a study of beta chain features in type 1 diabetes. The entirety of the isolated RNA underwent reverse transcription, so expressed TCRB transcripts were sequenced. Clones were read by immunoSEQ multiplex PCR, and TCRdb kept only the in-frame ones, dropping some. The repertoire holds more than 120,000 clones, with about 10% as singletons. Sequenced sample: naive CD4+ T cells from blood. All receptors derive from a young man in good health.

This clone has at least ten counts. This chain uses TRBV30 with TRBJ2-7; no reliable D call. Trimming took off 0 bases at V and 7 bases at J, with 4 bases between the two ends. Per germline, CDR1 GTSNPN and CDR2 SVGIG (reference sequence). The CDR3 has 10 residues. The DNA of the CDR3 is TGTGCCTGGAGTGTGGAGGAGCAGTACTTC. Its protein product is CAWSVEEQYF.

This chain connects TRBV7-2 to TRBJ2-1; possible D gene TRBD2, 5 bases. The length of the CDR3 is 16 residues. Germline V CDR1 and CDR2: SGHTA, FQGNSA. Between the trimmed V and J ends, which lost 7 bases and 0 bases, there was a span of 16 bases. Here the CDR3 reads CASKYLRANSYNEQFF. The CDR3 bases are TGTGCCAGCAAGTATTTGCGGGCGAACTCCTACAATGAGCAGTTCTTC.

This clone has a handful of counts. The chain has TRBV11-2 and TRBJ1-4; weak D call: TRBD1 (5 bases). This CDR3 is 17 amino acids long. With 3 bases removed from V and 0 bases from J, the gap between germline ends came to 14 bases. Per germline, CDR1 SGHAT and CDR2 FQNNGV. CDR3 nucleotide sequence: TGTGCCAGCAGCTTCCTTGGCAGGGCGTCAACTAATGAAAAACTGTTTTTT. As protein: CASSFLGRASTNEKLFF.

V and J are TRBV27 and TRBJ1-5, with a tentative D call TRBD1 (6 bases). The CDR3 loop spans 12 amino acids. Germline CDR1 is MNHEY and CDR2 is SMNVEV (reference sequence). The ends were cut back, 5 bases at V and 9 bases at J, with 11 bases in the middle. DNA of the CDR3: TGTGCCAGCAGTACAGGGTTTTGGCCCCAGCATTTT. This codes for CASSTGFWPQHF.

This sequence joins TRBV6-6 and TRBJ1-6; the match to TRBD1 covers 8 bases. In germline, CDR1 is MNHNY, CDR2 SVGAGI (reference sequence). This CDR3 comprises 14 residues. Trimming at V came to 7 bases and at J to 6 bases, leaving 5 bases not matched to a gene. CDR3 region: CASNLDRVNSPLHF. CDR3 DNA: TGTGCCAGCAATTTGGACAGGGTTAATTCACCCCTCCACTTT.

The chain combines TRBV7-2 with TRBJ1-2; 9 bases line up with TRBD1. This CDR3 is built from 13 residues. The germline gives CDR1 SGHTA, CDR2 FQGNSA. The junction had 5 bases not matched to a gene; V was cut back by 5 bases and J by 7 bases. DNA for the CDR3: TGTGCCAGCAGCGGAAGGGACAGGGTTGGCTACACCTTC. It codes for CASSGRDRVGYTF.

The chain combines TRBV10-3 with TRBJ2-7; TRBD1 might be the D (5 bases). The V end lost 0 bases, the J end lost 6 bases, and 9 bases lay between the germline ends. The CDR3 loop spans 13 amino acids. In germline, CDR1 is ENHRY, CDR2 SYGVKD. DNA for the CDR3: TGTGCCATCAGTGAGTCGGATAGGGGCGAGCAGTACTTC. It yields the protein CAISESDRGEQYF.

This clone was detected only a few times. The CDR3 sequence is CASSYAQGQVNQPQHF. CDR3 DNA sequence: TGTGCCAGCAGTTACGCCCAGGGACAGGTGAATCAGCCCCAGCATTTT. The chain links TRBV6-6 to TRBJ1-5, with TRBD1 matching 8 bases. This CDR3 contains 16 residues. V shed 2 bases and J 4 bases; nucleotides not matched to a gene: 7. CDR1 and CDR2 (germline): MNHNY, SVGAGI (reference sequence).

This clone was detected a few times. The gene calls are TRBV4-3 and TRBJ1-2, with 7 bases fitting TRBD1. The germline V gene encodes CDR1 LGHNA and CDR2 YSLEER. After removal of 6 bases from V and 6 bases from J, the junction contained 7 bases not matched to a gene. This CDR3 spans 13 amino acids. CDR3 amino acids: CASSTDRVNGYTF. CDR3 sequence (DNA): TGCGCCAGCAGTACCGACAGGGTGAATGGCTACACCTTC.

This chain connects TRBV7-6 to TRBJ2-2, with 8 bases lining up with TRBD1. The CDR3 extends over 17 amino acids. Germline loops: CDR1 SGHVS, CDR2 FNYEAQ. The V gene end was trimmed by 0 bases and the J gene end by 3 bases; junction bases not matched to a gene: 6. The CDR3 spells CASSLASGGVHTGELFF. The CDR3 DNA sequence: TGTGCCAGCAGCTTAGCTTCAGGGGGCGTTCACACCGGGGAGCTGTTTTTT.

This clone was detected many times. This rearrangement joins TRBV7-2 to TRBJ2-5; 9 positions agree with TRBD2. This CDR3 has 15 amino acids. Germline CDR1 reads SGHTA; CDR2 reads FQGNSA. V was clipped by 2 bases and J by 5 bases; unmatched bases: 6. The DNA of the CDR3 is TGTGCCAGCAGCTTATCTCTAGCGGGGATCGAGACCCAGTACTTC. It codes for CASSLSLAGIETQYF.

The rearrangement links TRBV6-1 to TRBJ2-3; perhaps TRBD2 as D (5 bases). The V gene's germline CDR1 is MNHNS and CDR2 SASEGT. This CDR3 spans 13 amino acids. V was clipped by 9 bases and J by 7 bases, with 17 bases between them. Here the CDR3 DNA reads TGTGCCAGTTGGAAGTATTCTAGCAATACGCAGTATTTT. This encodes CASWKYSSNTQYF.

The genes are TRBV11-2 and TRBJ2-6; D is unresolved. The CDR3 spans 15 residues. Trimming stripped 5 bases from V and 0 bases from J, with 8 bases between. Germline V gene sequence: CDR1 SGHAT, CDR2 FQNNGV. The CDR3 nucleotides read TGTGCCAGCAGCCCCGTAATCTCTGGGGCCAACGTCCTGACTTTC. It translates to CASSPVISGANVLTF.

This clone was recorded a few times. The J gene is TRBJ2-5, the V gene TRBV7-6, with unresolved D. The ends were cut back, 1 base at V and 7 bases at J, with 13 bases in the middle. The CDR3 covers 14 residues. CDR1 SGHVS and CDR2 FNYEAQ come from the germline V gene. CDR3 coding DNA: TGTGCCAGCAGCTTAGGCCAAGTCGGTGGGACCCAGTACTTC. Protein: CASSLGQVGGTQYF.

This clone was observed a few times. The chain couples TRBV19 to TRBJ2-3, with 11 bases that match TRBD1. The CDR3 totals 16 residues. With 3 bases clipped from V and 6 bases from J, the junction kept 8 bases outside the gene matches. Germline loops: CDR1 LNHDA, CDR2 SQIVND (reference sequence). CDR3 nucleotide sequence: TGTGCCAGTAGTATCCCCGGACAGGGGGCTGGGGATACGCAGTATTTT. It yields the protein CASSIPGQGAGDTQYF.

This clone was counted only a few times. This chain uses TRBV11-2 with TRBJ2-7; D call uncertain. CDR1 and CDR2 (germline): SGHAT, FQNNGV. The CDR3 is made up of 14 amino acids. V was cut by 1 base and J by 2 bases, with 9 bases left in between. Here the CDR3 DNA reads TGTGCCAGCAGCTTAGCCTACCCCGCCTACGAGCAGTACTTC. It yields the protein CASSLAYPAYEQYF.

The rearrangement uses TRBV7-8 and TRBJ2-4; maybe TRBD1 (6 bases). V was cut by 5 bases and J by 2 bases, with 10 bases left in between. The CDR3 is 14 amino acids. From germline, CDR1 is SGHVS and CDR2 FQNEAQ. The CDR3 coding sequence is TGTGCCAGCAGCCGGGGACACACCAAAAACATTCAGTACTTC. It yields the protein CASSRGHTKNIQYF.

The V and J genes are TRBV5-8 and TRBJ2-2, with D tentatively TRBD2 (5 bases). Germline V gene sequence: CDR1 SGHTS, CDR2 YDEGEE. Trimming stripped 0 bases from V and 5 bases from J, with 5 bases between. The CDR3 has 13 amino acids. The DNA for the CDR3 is TGTGCCAGCAGCTTGGGCGGGACCGGGGAGCTGTTTTTT. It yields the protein CASSLGGTGELFF. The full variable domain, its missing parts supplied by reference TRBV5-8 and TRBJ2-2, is EAGVTQSPTHLIKTRGQQATLRCSPISGHTSVYWYQQALGLGLQFLLWYDEGEERNRGNFPPRFSGRQFPNYSSELNVNALELEDSALYLCASSLGGTGELFFGEGSRLTVL.

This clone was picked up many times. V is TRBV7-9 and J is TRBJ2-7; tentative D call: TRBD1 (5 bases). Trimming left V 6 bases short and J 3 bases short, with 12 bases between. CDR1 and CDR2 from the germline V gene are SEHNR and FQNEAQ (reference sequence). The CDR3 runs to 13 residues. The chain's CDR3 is CASSIDSIYEQYF. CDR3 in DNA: TGTGCCAGCAGTATCGACAGTATCTACGAGCAGTACTTC.

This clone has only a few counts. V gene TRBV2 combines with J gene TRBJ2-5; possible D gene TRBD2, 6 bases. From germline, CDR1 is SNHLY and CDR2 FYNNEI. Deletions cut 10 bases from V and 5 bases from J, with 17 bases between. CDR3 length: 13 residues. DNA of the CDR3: TGTGCCACCTCCCGACTAGTACGCGAGACCCAGTACTTC. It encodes CATSRLVRETQYF.

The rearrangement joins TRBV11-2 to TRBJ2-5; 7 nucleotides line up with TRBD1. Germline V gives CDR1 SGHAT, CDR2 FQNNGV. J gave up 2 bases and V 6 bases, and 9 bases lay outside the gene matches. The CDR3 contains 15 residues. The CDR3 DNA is TGTGCCAGCAGGCGACAGGGCCAATGGCAAGAGACCCAGTACTTC. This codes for CASRRQGQWQETQYF.

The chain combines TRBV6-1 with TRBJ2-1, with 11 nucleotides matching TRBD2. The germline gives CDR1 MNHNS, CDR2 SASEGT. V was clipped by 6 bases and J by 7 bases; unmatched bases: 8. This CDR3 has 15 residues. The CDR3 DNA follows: TGTGCCAGCAGCGTTCAATTAGCGGGGGGGAATGAGCAGTTCTTC. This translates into CASSVQLAGGNEQFF.

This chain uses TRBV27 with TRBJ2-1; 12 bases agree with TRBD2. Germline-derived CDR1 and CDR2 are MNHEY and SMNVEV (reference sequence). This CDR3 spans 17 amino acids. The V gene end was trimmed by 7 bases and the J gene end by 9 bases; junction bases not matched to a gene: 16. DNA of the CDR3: TGTGCCAGCAACATACTAACGACTAGCGGGGGCCAACCTGAGCAGTTCTTC. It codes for CASNILTTSGGQPEQFF.

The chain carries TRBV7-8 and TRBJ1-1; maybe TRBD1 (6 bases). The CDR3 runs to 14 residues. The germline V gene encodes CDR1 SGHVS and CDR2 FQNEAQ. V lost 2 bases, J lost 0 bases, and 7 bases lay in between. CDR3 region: CASSLRGMNTEAFF. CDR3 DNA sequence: TGTGCCAGCAGCTTAAGGGGGATGAACACTGAAGCTTTCTTT.

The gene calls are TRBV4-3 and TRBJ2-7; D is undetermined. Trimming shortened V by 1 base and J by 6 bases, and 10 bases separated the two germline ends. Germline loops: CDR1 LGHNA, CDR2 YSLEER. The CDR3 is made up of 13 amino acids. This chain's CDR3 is CASSQGQSAEQYF. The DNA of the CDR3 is TGCGCCAGCAGCCAAGGCCAGTCTGCCGAGCAGTACTTC.

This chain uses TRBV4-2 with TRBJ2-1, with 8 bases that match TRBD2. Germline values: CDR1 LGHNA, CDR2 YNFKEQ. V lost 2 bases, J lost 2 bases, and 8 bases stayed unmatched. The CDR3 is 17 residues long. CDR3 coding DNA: TGTGCCAGCAGCCAAACCAATATAGCGGGGACCTACAATGAGCAGTTCTTC. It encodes CASSQTNIAGTYNEQFF.

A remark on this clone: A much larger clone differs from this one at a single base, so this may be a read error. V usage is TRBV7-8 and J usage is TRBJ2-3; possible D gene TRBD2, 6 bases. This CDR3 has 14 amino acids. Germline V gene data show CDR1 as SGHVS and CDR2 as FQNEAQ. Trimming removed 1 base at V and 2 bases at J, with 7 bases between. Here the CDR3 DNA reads TGTGCCAGCAGCTTAGGCGGGACCACAGATACGCAGTATTTT. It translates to CASSLGGTTDTQYF.